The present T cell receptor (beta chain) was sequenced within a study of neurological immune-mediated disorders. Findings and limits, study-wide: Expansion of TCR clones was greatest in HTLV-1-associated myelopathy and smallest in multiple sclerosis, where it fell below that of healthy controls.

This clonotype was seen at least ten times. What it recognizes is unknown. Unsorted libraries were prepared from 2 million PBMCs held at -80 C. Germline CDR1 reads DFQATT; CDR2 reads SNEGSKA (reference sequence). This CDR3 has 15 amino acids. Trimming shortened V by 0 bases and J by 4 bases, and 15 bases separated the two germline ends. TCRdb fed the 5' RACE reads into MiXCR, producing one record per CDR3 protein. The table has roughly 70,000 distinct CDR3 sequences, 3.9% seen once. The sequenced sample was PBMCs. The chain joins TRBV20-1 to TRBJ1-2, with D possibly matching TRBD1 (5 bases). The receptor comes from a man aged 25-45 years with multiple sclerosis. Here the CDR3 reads CSARDSAGSPYGYTF. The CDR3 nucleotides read TGCAGTGCTAGAGATTCGGCAGGGTCTCCCTATGGCTACACCTTC.